The rows below give T cell receptor beta chains drawn from one sample of a study of cytomegalovirus exposure and HLA in healthy donors. TCRdb keeps only in-frame clones here, not all; method: immunoSEQ multiplex PCR. Among about 220,000 clones, approximately 80% were seen once, and the ten largest hold about 0.77%. The sequencing input was PBMCs. The receptors originated from a boy younger than 10 in good health and CMV-seronegative. The CDR3 runs from the conserved cysteine through the conserved F or W. A D gene is named only where the DNA matches it firmly. Not every row has a clone size; where given, it reads once, few, many or a size class.

v_call: TRBV5-6; d_call: .; j_call: TRBJ2-7; clone_size: .; cdr3_nt: TGTGCCAGCAGCTTACCGACTGTCTACGAGCAGTACTTC; cdr3_aa: CASSLPTVYEQYF
v_call: TRBV6-6; d_call: TRBD2; j_call: TRBJ2-1; clone_size: once; cdr3_nt: TGTGCCAGCAGTTACCGGGGAGGGGCAGATGAGCAGTTCTTC; cdr3_aa: CASSYRGGADEQFF
v_call: TRBV11-2; d_call: TRBD1; j_call: TRBJ1-1; clone_size: few; cdr3_nt: TGTGCCAGTCTCGACAGGGTTGGGGCTGAAGCTTTCTTT; cdr3_aa: CASLDRVGAEAFF
v_call: TRBV4-2; d_call: TRBD2; j_call: TRBJ2-7; clone_size: .; cdr3_nt: TGTGCCAGCAGCCAAGCAGGACTAGCGGGAGACCACGAGCAGTACTTC; cdr3_aa: CASSQAGLAGDHEQYF
v_call: TRBV27; d_call: TRBD1; j_call: TRBJ1-1; clone_size: .; cdr3_nt: TGTGCCAGCAGTGTGTTGTCCGGGACAGTCTTTTCAAACACTGAAGCTTTCTTT; cdr3_aa: CASSVLSGTVFSNTEAFF
v_call: TRBV2; d_call: .; j_call: TRBJ1-2; clone_size: few; cdr3_nt: TGTGCCGGAGAGCCTCTCGCCTATGGCTACACCTTC; cdr3_aa: CAGEPLAYGYTF
v_call: TRBV5-1; d_call: .; j_call: TRBJ2-1; clone_size: .; cdr3_nt: TGCGCCAGCAGCAATCAGGGTCCCTACAATGAGCAGTTCTTC; cdr3_aa: CASSNQGPYNEQFF
v_call: TRBV6-5; d_call: .; j_call: TRBJ1-1; clone_size: .; cdr3_nt: TGTGCCAGCAGTGAAGGGGTATTGAACACTGAAGCTTTCTTT; cdr3_aa: CASSEGVLNTEAFF
v_call: TRBV4-1; d_call: .; j_call: TRBJ2-7; clone_size: .; cdr3_nt: TGCGCCAGCAGCCAAGATTGGAAGCGCTACGGCTACGAGCAGTACTTC; cdr3_aa: CASSQDWKRYGYEQYF
v_call: TRBV12-5; d_call: TRBD2; j_call: TRBJ2-7; clone_size: .; cdr3_nt: TGTGCTAGTGGTTTGACTAGCGGCTGGGCCTACGAGCAGTACTTC; cdr3_aa: CASGLTSGWAYEQYF
v_call: TRBV5-6; d_call: TRBD2; j_call: TRBJ2-3; clone_size: .; cdr3_nt: TGTGCCAGCAGCTACGGGACTAGCGGGGGTGGATATACGCAGTATTTT; cdr3_aa: CASSYGTSGGGYTQYF
v_call: TRBV7-9; d_call: TRBD1; j_call: TRBJ2-7; clone_size: .; cdr3_nt: TGTGCCAGCAGCTTAGGGGACAGGGTCAGGAACGAGCAGTACTTC; cdr3_aa: CASSLGDRVRNEQYF
v_call: TRBV6-5; d_call: .; j_call: TRBJ1-2; clone_size: .; cdr3_nt: TGTGCCAGCAGTTACTCAGGCAGGGCTGCCTATGGCTACACCTTC; cdr3_aa: CASSYSGRAAYGYTF
v_call: TRBV19; d_call: TRBD1; j_call: TRBJ2-1; clone_size: .; cdr3_nt: TGTGCCAGTAGTAGCCCCCAGGGGACAGCTTACAATGAGCAGTTCTTC; cdr3_aa: CASSSPQGTAYNEQFF
v_call: TRBV5-1; d_call: .; j_call: TRBJ1-1; clone_size: .; cdr3_nt: TGCGCCAGCAGCTTGTGGGGCGGCACTGAAGCTTTCTTT; cdr3_aa: CASSLWGGTEAFF
v_call: TRBV4-1; d_call: TRBD1; j_call: TRBJ1-4; clone_size: .; cdr3_nt: TGCGCCAGCAGCCAAGGATTGACAGGGGGAAAAGGTGAAAAACTGTTTTTT; cdr3_aa: CASSQGLTGGKGEKLFF
v_call: TRBV19; d_call: .; j_call: TRBJ2-5; clone_size: .; cdr3_nt: TGTGCCAGTAGTATCCTGGACGGGATCCAAGAGACCCAGTACTTC; cdr3_aa: CASSILDGIQETQYF
v_call: TRBV2; d_call: TRBD1; j_call: TRBJ2-7; clone_size: .; cdr3_nt: TGTGCCAGCAGTGACGGACAGGGCTACGAGCAGTACTTC; cdr3_aa: CASSDGQGYEQYF
v_call: TRBV7-9; d_call: .; j_call: TRBJ2-5; clone_size: .; cdr3_nt: TGTGCCAGCAGCTTGGGGGGGCTCGGTGAGACCCAGTACTTC; cdr3_aa: CASSLGGLGETQYF
v_call: TRBV2; d_call: .; j_call: TRBJ2-5; clone_size: .; cdr3_nt: TGTGCCAGCAGTGCGGCGGACCAAGAGACCCAGTACTTC; cdr3_aa: CASSAADQETQYF
v_call: TRBV15; d_call: TRBD1; j_call: TRBJ2-7; clone_size: .; cdr3_nt: TGTGCCACCAGCAGAGTGTCCGGGACAGGGGTCCACGAGCAGTACTTC; cdr3_aa: CATSRVSGTGVHEQYF
v_call: TRBV5-6; d_call: .; j_call: TRBJ2-2; clone_size: .; cdr3_nt: TGTGCCAGCAGCTTGGGGACAGTGAACACCGGGGAGCTGTTTTTT; cdr3_aa: CASSLGTVNTGELFF
v_call: TRBV7-3; d_call: .; j_call: TRBJ2-3; clone_size: .; cdr3_nt: TGTGCCAGCAGCTTGACTGGGAGCACAGATACGCAGTATTTT; cdr3_aa: CASSLTGSTDTQYF
v_call: TRBV19; d_call: TRBD1; j_call: TRBJ1-1; clone_size: .; cdr3_nt: TGTGCCAGTAGTCCGACCGACAGGGGACCTGAAGCTTTCTTT; cdr3_aa: CASSPTDRGPEAFF
v_call: TRBV6-5; d_call: .; j_call: TRBJ1-2; clone_size: .; cdr3_nt: TGTGCCAGCAGCTTGGATCAAAGGGGCTATGGCTACACCTTC; cdr3_aa: CASSLDQRGYGYTF
v_call: TRBV5-1; d_call: TRBD1; j_call: TRBJ1-3; clone_size: .; cdr3_nt: TGCGCCAGCAGCTCGGGACAGGGTGACTTCTCTGGAAACACCATATATTTT; cdr3_aa: CASSSGQGDFSGNTIYF
v_call: TRBV2; d_call: .; j_call: TRBJ2-5; clone_size: .; cdr3_nt: TGTGCCAGCAAAGGACTACGGGAGACCCAGTACTTC; cdr3_aa: CASKGLRETQYF
v_call: TRBV10-3; d_call: TRBD2; j_call: TRBJ2-7; clone_size: .; cdr3_nt: TGTGCCATCAGTGTAGCCGGGACTAGCGGGAGGGTTAGGCCCTACGAGCAGTACTTC; cdr3_aa: CAISVAGTSGRVRPYEQYF
v_call: TRBV10-3; d_call: TRBD2; j_call: TRBJ2-1; clone_size: .; cdr3_nt: TGTGCCATAGGGACTAGCGGGAGAGGTGAGCAGTTCTTC; cdr3_aa: CAIGTSGRGEQFF
v_call: TRBV6-5; d_call: .; j_call: TRBJ1-2; clone_size: .; cdr3_nt: TGTGCCAGCAGTTACTCGACCCGGGGATATGGCTACACCTTC; cdr3_aa: CASSYSTRGYGYTF
v_call: TRBV30; d_call: .; j_call: TRBJ1-2; clone_size: .; cdr3_nt: TGTGCCTGGAGTGCGGGGCCAGGGGTAGGCTACACCTTC; cdr3_aa: CAWSAGPGVGYTF
v_call: TRBV13; d_call: TRBD1; j_call: TRBJ1-2; clone_size: once; cdr3_nt: TGTGCCAGCAGCGTCCATCAGGGGGCCCTGAGAAGCTACACCTTC; cdr3_aa: CASSVHQGALRSYTF
v_call: TRBV6-4; d_call: .; j_call: TRBJ2-3; clone_size: .; cdr3_nt: TGTGCCAGCAGCAGGGGCTCCATCACAGATACGCAGTATTTT; cdr3_aa: CASSRGSITDTQYF
v_call: TRBV9; d_call: .; j_call: TRBJ1-2; clone_size: .; cdr3_nt: TGTGCCAGCAGTGACGGGGTTAACTATGGCTACACCTTC; cdr3_aa: CASSDGVNYGYTF
v_call: TRBV10-3; d_call: .; j_call: TRBJ1-6; clone_size: .; cdr3_nt: TGTGCCATCAGGGTCAATCCAGAAAATTCACCCCTCCACTTT; cdr3_aa: CAIRVNPENSPLHF
v_call: TRBV19; d_call: .; j_call: TRBJ2-2; clone_size: once; cdr3_nt: TGTGCCAGGTCCGGGTGTGGCACCGGGGAGCTGTTTTTT; cdr3_aa: CARSGCGTGELFF
v_call: TRBV10-3; d_call: .; j_call: TRBJ1-2; clone_size: .; cdr3_nt: TGTGCCGTCACCGATGGGGACTACTATGGCTACACCTTC; cdr3_aa: CAVTDGDYYGYTF
v_call: TRBV27; d_call: .; j_call: TRBJ2-7; clone_size: .; cdr3_nt: TGTGCCACGCGGGGTGAGGGCGAGCAGTACTTC; cdr3_aa: CATRGEGEQYF
v_call: TRBV5-1; d_call: .; j_call: TRBJ2-7; clone_size: .; cdr3_nt: TGCGCCAGCAGGGTCGCGCTAGCACCCTCCTACGAGCAGTACTTC; cdr3_aa: CASRVALAPSYEQYF
v_call: TRBV30; d_call: .; j_call: TRBJ1-2; clone_size: .; cdr3_nt: TGTGCCTGGAGTGAGAAGCGTAACTATGGCTACACCTTC; cdr3_aa: CAWSEKRNYGYTF
v_call: TRBV16; d_call: TRBD2; j_call: TRBJ2-5; clone_size: .; cdr3_nt: TGTGCCAGCAGCCAATACGGGGGGAGCCAAGAGACCCAGTACTTC; cdr3_aa: CASSQYGGSQETQYF
v_call: TRBV10-3; d_call: TRBD1; j_call: TRBJ2-7; clone_size: .; cdr3_nt: TGTGCCATCAGTGAGTCGACAGGGCGGACCTACGAGCAGTACTTC; cdr3_aa: CAISESTGRTYEQYF
v_call: TRBV6-5; d_call: .; j_call: TRBJ2-1; clone_size: .; cdr3_nt: TGTGCCAGCACCCTGACTAGGAACGCCTACAATGAGCAGTTCTTC; cdr3_aa: CASTLTRNAYNEQFF
v_call: TRBV12-5; d_call: .; j_call: TRBJ1-2; clone_size: .; cdr3_nt: TGTGCTAGTGGCTCCCCCCGGGCAGGGGATAGGTATGGCTACACCTTC; cdr3_aa: CASGSPRAGDRYGYTF
v_call: TRBV6-5; d_call: .; j_call: TRBJ1-2; clone_size: .; cdr3_nt: TGTGCCAGCAGTTACTCGGCCCGTTTATATGGCTACACCTTC; cdr3_aa: CASSYSARLYGYTF
v_call: TRBV5-8; d_call: TRBD2; j_call: TRBJ2-1; clone_size: .; cdr3_nt: TGTGCCAGCAGCTTGGTTGGGGGGGATGAGCAGTTCTTC; cdr3_aa: CASSLVGGDEQFF
v_call: TRBV30; d_call: .; j_call: TRBJ1-2; clone_size: .; cdr3_nt: TGTGCCTGGAGTCTGGGGCTTGGCTACACCTTC; cdr3_aa: CAWSLGLGYTF
v_call: TRBV4-1; d_call: TRBD1; j_call: TRBJ2-7; clone_size: .; cdr3_nt: TGCGCCAGCAGCCAAGTTCCCGACAGGGGGAACTACGAGCAGTACTTC; cdr3_aa: CASSQVPDRGNYEQYF
v_call: TRBV4-1; d_call: .; j_call: TRBJ2-5; clone_size: .; cdr3_nt: TGCGCCAGCAGCCAAATGATTGACAGGCTGGGCGAGACCCAGTACTTC; cdr3_aa: CASSQMIDRLGETQYF
v_call: TRBV5-1; d_call: TRBD2; j_call: TRBJ2-3; clone_size: .; cdr3_nt: TGCGCCAGCAGCTTGCCACGCGGACTAGTTCAATCAGATACGCAGTATTTT; cdr3_aa: CASSLPRGLVQSDTQYF